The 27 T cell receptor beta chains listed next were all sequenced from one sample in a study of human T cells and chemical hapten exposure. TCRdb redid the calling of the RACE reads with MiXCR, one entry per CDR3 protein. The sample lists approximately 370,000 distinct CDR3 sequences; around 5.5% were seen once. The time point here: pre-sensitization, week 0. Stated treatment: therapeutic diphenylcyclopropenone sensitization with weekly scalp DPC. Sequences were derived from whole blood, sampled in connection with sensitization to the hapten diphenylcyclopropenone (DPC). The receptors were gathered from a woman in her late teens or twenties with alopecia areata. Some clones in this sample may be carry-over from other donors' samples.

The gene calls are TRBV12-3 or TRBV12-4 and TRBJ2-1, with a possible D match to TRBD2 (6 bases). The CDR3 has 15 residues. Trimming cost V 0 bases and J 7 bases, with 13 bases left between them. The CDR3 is CASSLAGGVLNEQFF. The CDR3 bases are TGTGCCAGCAGTTTAGCGGGGGGAGTATTGAATGAGCAGTTCTTC.

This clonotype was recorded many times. The CDR3, as DNA: TGTGCCAGCAGCAAGGGGACGCTGAACACTGAAGCTTTCTTT. As protein: CASSKGTLNTEAFF. The rearrangement joins TRBV12-3 or TRBV12-4 to TRBJ1-1, with a tentative D call TRBD1 (5 bases). The CDR3 is 14 residues long. V was cut by 6 bases and J by 0 bases, with 11 bases left in between.

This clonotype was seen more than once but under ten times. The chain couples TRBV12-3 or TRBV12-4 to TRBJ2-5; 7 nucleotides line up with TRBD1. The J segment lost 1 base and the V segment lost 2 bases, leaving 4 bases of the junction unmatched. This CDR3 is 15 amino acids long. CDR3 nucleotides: TGTGCCAGCAGTTTAAAGGGACAGACCCAAGAGACCCAGTACTTC. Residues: CASSLKGQTQETQYF.

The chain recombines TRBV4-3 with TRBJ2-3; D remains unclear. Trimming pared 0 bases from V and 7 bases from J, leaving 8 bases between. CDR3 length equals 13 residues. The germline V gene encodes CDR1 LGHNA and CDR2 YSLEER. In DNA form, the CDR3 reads TGCGCCAGCAGCCAAGAGGCCTATAATACGCAGTATTTT. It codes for CASSQEAYNTQYF.

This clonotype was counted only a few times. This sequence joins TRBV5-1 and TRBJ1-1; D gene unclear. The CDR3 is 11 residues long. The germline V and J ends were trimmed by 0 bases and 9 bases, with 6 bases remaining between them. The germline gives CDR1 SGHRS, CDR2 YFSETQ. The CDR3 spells CASSLGFQAFF. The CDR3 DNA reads TGCGCCAGCAGCTTGGGGTTCCAAGCTTTCTTT. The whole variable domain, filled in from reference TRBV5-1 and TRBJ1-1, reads KAGVTQTPRYLIKTRGQQVTLSCSPISGHRSVSWYQQTPGQGLQFLFEYFSETQRNKGNFPGRFSGRQFSNSRSEMNVSTLELGDSALYLCASSLGFQAFFGQGTRLTVV.

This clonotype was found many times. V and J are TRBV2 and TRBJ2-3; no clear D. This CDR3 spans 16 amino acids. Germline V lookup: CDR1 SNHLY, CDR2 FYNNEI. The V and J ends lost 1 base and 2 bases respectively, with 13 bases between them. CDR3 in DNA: TGTGCCAGCAGTGAAGATGCCTCCTCGTACACAGATACGCAGTATTTT. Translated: CASSEDASSYTDTQYF. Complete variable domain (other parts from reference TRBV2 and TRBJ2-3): EPEVTQTPSHQVTQMGQEVILRCVPISNHLYFYWYRQILGQKVEFLVSFYNNEISEKSEIFDDQFSVERPDGSNFTLKIRSTKLEDSAMYFCASSEDASSYTDTQYFGPGTRLTVL.

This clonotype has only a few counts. The CDR3 sequence: CASSEAGQGGSYGYTF. Here the CDR3 DNA reads TGTGCCAGCAGTGAAGCTGGGCAGGGGGGATCCTATGGCTACACCTTC. This chain joins TRBV6-1 and TRBJ1-2; 7 positions agree with TRBD1. CDR1 MNHNS and CDR2 SASEGT come from the germline V gene. This CDR3 has 16 amino acids. The V and J ends lost 0 bases and 4 bases, in that order; junction bases with no gene match: 8.

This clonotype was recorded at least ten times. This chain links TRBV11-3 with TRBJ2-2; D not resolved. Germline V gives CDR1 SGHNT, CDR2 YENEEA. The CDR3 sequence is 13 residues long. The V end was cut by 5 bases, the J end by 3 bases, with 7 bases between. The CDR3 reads CASSTGDTGELFF. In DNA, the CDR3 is TGTGCCAGCAGCACCGGCGACACCGGGGAGCTGTTTTTT.

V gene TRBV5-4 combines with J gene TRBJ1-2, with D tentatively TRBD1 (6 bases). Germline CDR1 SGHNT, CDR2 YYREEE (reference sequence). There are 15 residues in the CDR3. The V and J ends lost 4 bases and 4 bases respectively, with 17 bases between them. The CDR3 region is CASSTGRLGAYGYTF. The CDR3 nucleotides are TGTGCCAGCAGCACCGGACGACTGGGGGCCTATGGCTACACCTTC.

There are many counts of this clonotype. The CDR3 DNA sequence: TGTGCCAGCAGCAGAAGACAGGGCGGCATGAACACTGAAGCTTTCTTT. As protein: CASSRRQGGMNTEAFF. This chain links TRBV7-2 with TRBJ1-1, with 7 positions matching TRBD1. Trimming removed 5 bases from V and 0 bases from J; junction bases left unmatched: 9. This CDR3 region has 16 residues. CDR1 and CDR2 (germline): SGHTA, FQGNSA.

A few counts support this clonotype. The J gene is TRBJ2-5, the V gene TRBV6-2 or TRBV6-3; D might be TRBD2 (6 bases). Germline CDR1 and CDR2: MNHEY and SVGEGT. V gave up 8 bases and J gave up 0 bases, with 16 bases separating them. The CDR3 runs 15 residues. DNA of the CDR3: TGTGCCAGCCAAAAGGAGGGCAGGAACCAAGAGACCCAGTACTTC. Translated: CASQKEGRNQETQYF.

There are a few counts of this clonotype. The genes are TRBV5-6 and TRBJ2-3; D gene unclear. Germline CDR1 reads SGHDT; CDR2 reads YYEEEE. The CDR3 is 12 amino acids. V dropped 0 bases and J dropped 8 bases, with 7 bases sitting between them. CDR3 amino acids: CASSLEAGTQYF. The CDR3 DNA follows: TGTGCCAGCAGCTTGGAGGCCGGTACGCAGTATTTT.

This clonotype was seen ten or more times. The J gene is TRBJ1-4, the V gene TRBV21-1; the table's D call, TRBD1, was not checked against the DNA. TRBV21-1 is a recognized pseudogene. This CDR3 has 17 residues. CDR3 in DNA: TGTGCCAGCAGCAAGATCCGCCCGGACAGGGACGATGAAAAACTGTTTTTT. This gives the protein CASSKIRPDRDDEKLFF.

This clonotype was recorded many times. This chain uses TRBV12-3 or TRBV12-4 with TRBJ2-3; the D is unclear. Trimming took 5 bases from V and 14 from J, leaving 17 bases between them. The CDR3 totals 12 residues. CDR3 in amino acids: CASSPQARRSYF. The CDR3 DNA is TGTGCCAGCAGTCCTCAGGCCCGACGCTCGTATTTT.

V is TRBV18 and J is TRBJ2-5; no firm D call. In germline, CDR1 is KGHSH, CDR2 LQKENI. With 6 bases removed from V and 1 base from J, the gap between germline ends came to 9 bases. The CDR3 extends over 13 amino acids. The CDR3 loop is CASSRRPQETQYF. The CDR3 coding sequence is TGTGCCAGCTCTCGTCGGCCCCAAGAGACCCAGTACTTC.

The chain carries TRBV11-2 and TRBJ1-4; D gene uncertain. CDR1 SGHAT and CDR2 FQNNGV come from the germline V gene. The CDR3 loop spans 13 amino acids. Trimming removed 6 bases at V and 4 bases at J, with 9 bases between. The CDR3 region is CASRSLLNEKLFF. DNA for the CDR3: TGTGCCAGCAGGTCTCTCCTTAATGAAAAACTGTTTTTT.

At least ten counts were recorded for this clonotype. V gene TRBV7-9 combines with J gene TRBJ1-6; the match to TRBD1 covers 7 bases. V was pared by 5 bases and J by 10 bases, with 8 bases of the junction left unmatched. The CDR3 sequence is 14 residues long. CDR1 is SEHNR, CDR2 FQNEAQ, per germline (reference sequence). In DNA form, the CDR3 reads TGTGCCAGCAGCCGAACAGGGGAACAATCACCCCTCCACTTT. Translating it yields CASSRTGEQSPLHF.

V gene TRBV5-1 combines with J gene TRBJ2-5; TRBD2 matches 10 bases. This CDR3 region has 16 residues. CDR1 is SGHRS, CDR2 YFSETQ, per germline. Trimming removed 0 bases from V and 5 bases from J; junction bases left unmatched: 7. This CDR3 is CASSLAPAGGPETQYF. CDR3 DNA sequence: TGCGCCAGCAGCTTGGCGCCAGCGGGGGGGCCGGAGACCCAGTACTTC.

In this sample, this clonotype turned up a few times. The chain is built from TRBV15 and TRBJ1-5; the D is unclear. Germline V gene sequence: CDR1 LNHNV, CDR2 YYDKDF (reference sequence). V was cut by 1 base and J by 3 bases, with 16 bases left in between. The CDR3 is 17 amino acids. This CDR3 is CATSRAPWEVPNQPQHF. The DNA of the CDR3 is TGTGCCACCAGCAGAGCCCCCTGGGAGGTCCCCAATCAGCCCCAGCATTTT. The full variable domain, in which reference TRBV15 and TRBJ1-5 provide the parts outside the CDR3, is DAMVIQNPRYQVTQFGKPVTLSCSQTLNHNVMYWYQQKSSQAPKLLFHYYDKDFNNEADTPDNFQSRRPNTSFCFLDIRSPGLGDTAMYLCATSRAPWEVPNQPQHFGDGTRLSIL.

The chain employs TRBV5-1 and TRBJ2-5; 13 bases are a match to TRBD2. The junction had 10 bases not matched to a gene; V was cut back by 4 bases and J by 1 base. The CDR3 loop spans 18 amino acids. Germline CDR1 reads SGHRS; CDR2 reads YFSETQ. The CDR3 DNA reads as TGCGCCAGCAGCCCGGGACTAGCGGGGACCAATTTCCAAGAGACCCAGTACTTC. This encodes CASSPGLAGTNFQETQYF.

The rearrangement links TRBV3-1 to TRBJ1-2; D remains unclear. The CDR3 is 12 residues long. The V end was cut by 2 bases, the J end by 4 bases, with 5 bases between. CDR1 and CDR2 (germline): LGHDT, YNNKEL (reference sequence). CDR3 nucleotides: TGTGCCAGCAGCCAAACAAGCTATGGCTACACCTTC. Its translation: CASSQTSYGYTF. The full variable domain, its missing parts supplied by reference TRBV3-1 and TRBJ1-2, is DTAVSQTPKYLVTQMGNDKSIKCEQNLGHDTMYWYKQDSKKFLKIMFSYNNKELIINETVPNRFSPKSPDKAHLNLHINSLELGDSAVYFCASSQTSYGYTFGSGTRLTVV.

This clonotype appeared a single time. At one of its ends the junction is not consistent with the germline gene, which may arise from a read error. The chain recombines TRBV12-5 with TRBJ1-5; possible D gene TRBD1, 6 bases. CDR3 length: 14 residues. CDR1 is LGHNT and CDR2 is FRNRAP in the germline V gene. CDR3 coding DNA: TGTGCTAGTGGCCCTGACAGGACCCATCAGCACCAGCATTTT. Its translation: CASGPDRTHQHQHF.

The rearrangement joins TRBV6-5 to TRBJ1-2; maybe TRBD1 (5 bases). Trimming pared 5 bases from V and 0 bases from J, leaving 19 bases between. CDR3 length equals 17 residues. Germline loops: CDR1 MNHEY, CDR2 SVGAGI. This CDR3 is CASSPPKTAPSNYGYTF. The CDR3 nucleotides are TGTGCCAGCAGTCCGCCGAAGACAGCACCCTCTAACTATGGCTACACCTTC.

The CDR3 sequence is CASSQGSGGTRNEQFF. CDR3 coding DNA: TGTGCCAGCAGCCAGGGGAGCGGGGGAACGCGGAATGAGCAGTTCTTC. The chain has TRBV4-2 and TRBJ2-1, with 8 bases aligning to TRBD2. CDR3 length: 16 amino acids. V lost 3 bases, J lost 7 bases, and 11 bases stayed unmatched. The germline gives CDR1 LGHNA, CDR2 YNFKEQ.

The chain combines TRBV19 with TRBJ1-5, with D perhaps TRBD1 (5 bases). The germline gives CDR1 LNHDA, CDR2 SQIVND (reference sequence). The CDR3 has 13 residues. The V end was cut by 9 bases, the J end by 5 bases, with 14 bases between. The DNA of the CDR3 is TGTGCCAGCTCTCAGGGCCCCGATCAGCCCCAGCATTTT. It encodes CASSQGPDQPQHF.

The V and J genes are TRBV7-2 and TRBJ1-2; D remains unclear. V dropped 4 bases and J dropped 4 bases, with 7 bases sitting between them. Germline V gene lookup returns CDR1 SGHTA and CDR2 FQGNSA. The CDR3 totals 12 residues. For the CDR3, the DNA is TGTGCCAGCAGCTCCCATGGCTATGGCTACACCTTC. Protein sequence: CASSSHGYGYTF.

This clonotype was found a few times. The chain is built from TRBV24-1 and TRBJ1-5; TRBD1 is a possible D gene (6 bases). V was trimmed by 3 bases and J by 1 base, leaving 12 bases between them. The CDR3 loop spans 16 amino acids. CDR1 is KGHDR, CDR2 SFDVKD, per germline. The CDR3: CATSDGRGGSNQPQHF. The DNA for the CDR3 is TGTGCCACCAGTGATGGGAGGGGGGGAAGCAATCAGCCCCAGCATTTT.